This T cell receptor beta chain was profiled in a study of T cells in localized non-small cell lung cancer. Regarding the study as a whole: Uninvolved adjacent lung showed peak T cell clonality, exceeding tumor.

CDR3 length: 12 amino acids. V was clipped by 5 bases and J by 8 bases, with 12 bases between them. The V gene's germline CDR1 is SGHTA and CDR2 FQGNSA. Of note for this clone: Its antigen is unidentified.

Method: immunoSEQ multiplex PCR; TCRdb's copy keeps in-frame clones and lacks some. The sample lists around 78,000 clones, more than 75% occurring once. The rearrangement uses TRBV7-2 and TRBJ1-2; unclear D gene. The specimen comprised peripheral blood, sampled before any cancer treatment. The sequence was obtained from a female donor of 60 years or more with stage I lung adenocarcinoma. The CDR3 is CASSPHSTGYTF. The CDR3 region has the DNA TGTGCCAGCAGCCCTCACAGTACGGGCTACACCTTC.